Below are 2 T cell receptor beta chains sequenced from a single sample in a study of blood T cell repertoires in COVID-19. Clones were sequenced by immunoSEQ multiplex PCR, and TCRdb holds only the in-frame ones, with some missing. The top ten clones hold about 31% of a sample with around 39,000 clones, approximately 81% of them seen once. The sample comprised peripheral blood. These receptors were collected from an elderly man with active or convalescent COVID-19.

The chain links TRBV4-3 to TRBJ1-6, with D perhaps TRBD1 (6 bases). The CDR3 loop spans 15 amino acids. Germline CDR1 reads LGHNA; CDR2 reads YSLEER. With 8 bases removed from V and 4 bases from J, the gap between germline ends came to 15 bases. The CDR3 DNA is TGCGCCAGCGCCTCGTGGCAGGGGTATAATTCACCCCTCCACTTT. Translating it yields CASASWQGYNSPLHF.

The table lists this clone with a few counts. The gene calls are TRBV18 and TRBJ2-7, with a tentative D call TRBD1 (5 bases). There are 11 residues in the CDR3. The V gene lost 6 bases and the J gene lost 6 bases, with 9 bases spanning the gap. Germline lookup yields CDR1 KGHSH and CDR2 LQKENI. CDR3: CASSRQSEQYF. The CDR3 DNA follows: TGTGCCAGCTCCCGACAGAGCGAGCAGTACTTC.